The sequence of this T cell receptor beta chain was determined in a study of OX40 agonist ivuxolimab in advanced cancers. Study as a whole: A history of anti-PD-1, anti-PD-L1 or anti-CTLA-4 therapy was acceptable, and roughly 40% had some.

The repertoire was sequenced with immunoSEQ multiplex PCR; TCRdb's copy has only in-frame clones and lacks some. Of just over 60,000 clones listed, more than 85% were seen once; the top ten hold about 12%. Germline CDR1 reads LNHDA; CDR2 reads SQIVND (reference sequence). Trimming stripped 8 bases from V and 4 bases from J, with 14 bases between. The CDR3 is 13 residues long. The sequencing here drew on CD4+ or CD8+ T cells sorted from blood, taken in a trial of the OX40 agonist ivuxolimab. The rearrangement uses TRBV19 and TRBJ1-1; the D gene is possibly TRBD1 (6 bases). This clonotype was obtained from an adult with an advanced solid tumor such as melanoma, head and neck, liver or kidney cancer. This CDR3 is CASLGQTGTEAFF. The CDR3 bases are TGTGCCAGTCTGGGACAAACGGGCACTGAAGCTTTCTTT. Filled out from reference TRBV19 and TRBJ1-1, the complete variable domain reads DGGITQSPKYLFRKEGQNVTLSCEQNLNHDAMYWYRQDPGQGLRLIYYSQIVNDFQKGDIAEGYSVSREKKESFPLTVTSAQKNPTAFYLCASLGQTGTEAFFGQGTRLTVV.